These 21 T cell receptor beta chains share one sample of origin, sequenced in a study of shared clonotypes between healthy human individuals (dated by TCRdb to the early 2020s). The protocol used for the library was the immunoSEQ multiplex PCR assay. Sourced from immuneACCESS, this table was stored by TCRdb with only in-frame sequences that have V and J called. A share of the clones is absent; for the studies checked, an unresolved V gene accounts for under half, and the remainder has no known explanation. The sample table holds some 2.3 million clones, of which more than 85% were seen once. The ten largest clones represent 0.3% to 0.4% of the sample. Specimen: naive CD4+ T cells from PBMCs. Explained via the paper, the cell subset or site label denotes: CD45RA+ positively selected. The origin of the receptors is a man aged 18 to 30 in good health. Some clones in this sample may be carry-over from other donors' samples.

The chain's CDR3 is CASSFPTGGNTEAFF. CDR3 in DNA: TGTGCCAGCAGCTTCCCTACAGGGGGGAACACTGAAGCTTTCTTT. The V and J genes are TRBV5-6 and TRBJ1-1, with TRBD1 matching 8 bases. CDR1 SGHDT and CDR2 YYEEEE come from the germline V gene. This CDR3 comprises 15 residues. Trimming removed 2 bases from V and 1 base from J; junction bases left unmatched: 4.

The chain couples TRBV16 to TRBJ1-5; perhaps TRBD1 as D (6 bases). This CDR3 has 14 residues. Germline V gives CDR1 KGHSY, CDR2 FQNENV. Trimming took 1 base from V and 4 from J, leaving 8 bases between them. CDR3: CASSQYRANQPQHF. DNA for the CDR3: TGTGCCAGCAGCCAATACAGGGCAAATCAGCCCCAGCATTTT.

This rearrangement joins TRBV18 to TRBJ1-2; D perhaps matches TRBD1 (6 bases). This CDR3 spans 14 amino acids. Trimming removed 6 bases at V and 2 bases at J, with 13 bases between. Germline values: CDR1 KGHSH, CDR2 LQKENI. Here the CDR3 reads CASSTQGGNYGYTF. DNA for the CDR3: TGTGCCAGCTCGACACAGGGAGGGAACTATGGCTACACCTTC.

This chain links TRBV30 with TRBJ1-2; D uncertain. CDR1 is GTSNPN, CDR2 SVGIG, per germline (reference sequence). The CDR3 contains 15 residues. Deletions cut 8 bases from V and 0 bases from J, with 19 bases between. The CDR3 nucleotides are TGTGCCGGATCGAGGAGTTCAAGGTCTAACTATGGCTACACCTTC. Translation gives CAGSRSSRSNYGYTF.

V is TRBV7-2 and J is TRBJ1-2; unclear D gene. The germline CDR1 and CDR2 sequences are SGHTA and FQGNSA. Trimming removed 0 bases at V and 0 bases at J, with 8 bases between. This CDR3 is built from 15 residues. The CDR3 is CASSLAGGTNYGYTF. In DNA, the CDR3 is TGTGCCAGCAGCTTAGCGGGCGGAACTAACTATGGCTACACCTTC.

The chain links TRBV18 to TRBJ1-1, with D possibly being TRBD1 (6 bases). The ends were cut back, 3 bases at V and 5 bases at J, with 13 bases in the middle. Germline CDR1 is KGHSH and CDR2 is LQKENI. This CDR3 spans 14 amino acids. This CDR3 reads CASSPDSQRTEAFF. The CDR3 bases are TGTGCCAGCTCACCGGACAGTCAGAGGACTGAAGCTTTCTTT. Full variable domain (remainder filled in from reference TRBV18 and TRBJ1-1): NAGVMQNPRHLVRRRGQEARLRCSPMKGHSHVYWYRQLPEEGLKFMVYLQKENIIDESGMPKERFSAEFPKEGPSILRIQQVVRGDSAAYFCASSPDSQRTEAFFGQGTRLTVV.

The rearrangement uses TRBV28 and TRBJ2-5; tentative D call: TRBD1 (5 bases). The CDR3 contains 13 residues. The V end was cut by 3 bases, the J end by 7 bases, with 12 bases between. Germline V gene data show CDR1 as MDHEN and CDR2 as SYDVKM. The CDR3 DNA reads as TGTGCCAGCAGTTTCCCGACAGAGGTGACCCAGTACTTC. This sequence encodes CASSFPTEVTQYF. The whole variable domain, filled in from reference TRBV28 and TRBJ2-5, reads DVKVTQSSRYLVKRTGEKVFLECVQDMDHENMFWYRQDPGLGLRLIYFSYDVKMKEKGDIPEGYSVSREKKERFSLILESASTNQTSMYLCASSFPTEVTQYFGPGTRLLVL.

The chain has TRBV5-1 and TRBJ2-3; no reliable D call. CDR1 and CDR2 from the germline V gene are SGHRS and YFSETQ. Trimming cost V 1 base and J 3 bases, with 9 bases left between them. This CDR3 is built from 14 residues. CDR3 DNA sequence: TGCGCCAGCAGCTTGAGGTATAGGACAGATACGCAGTATTTT. Encoded protein: CASSLRYRTDTQYF.

The chain has TRBV5-4 and TRBJ2-3, with D maybe TRBD1 (6 bases). This CDR3 has 12 residues. V was cut by 2 bases and J by 11 bases, with 12 bases left in between. Germline lookup yields CDR1 SGHNT and CDR2 YYREEE (reference sequence). The CDR3 nucleotides read TGTGCCAGCAGCTTACAGGGTATTGAGCAGTATTTT. This translates into CASSLQGIEQYF.

The chain carries TRBV28 and TRBJ2-7; TRBD1 agrees at 7 bases. Germline trimming cut 2 bases from V and 5 bases from J; bases unmatched to any gene: 9. The V gene's germline CDR1 is MDHEN and CDR2 SYDVKM. This CDR3 is 15 amino acids long. DNA for the CDR3: TGTGCCAGCAGTTTAGTACTACAGGGGTTCGACGAGCAGTACTTC. Translation: CASSLVLQGFDEQYF.

DNA for the CDR3: TGTGCCACCAGCAGAGATACGGACAATCAGCCCCAGCATTTT. Translation gives CATSRDTDNQPQHF. The chain has TRBV15 and TRBJ1-5; D uncertain. Germline V gene sequence: CDR1 LNHNV, CDR2 YYDKDF (reference sequence). CDR3 length: 14 amino acids. Trimming left V 0 bases short and J 3 bases short, with 6 bases between.

A note on this clone: Other DNA sequences in the sample encode the same CDR3. The CDR3 DNA reads TGTGCCAGCAGCTTGATTGGTTCCTACGAGCAGTACTTC. It specifies CASSLIGSYEQYF. The J gene is TRBJ2-7, the V gene TRBV5-6; no definite D call. V lost 1 base and J 1 base, leaving 6 bases between the germline ends. This CDR3 contains 13 residues. Germline V CDR1 and CDR2: SGHDT, YYEEEE. The full variable domain, rest sourced from reference TRBV5-6 and TRBJ2-7, is DAGVTQSPTHLIKTRGQQVTLRCSPKSGHDTVSWYQQALGQGPQFIFQYYEEEERQRGNFPDRFSGHQFPNYSSELNVNALLLGDSALYLCASSLIGSYEQYFGPGTRLTVT.

The gene calls are TRBV7-2 and TRBJ2-3; 7 bases map to TRBD1. CDR1 and CDR2 from the germline V gene are SGHTA and FQGNSA. There are 12 residues in the CDR3. With 3 bases clipped from V and 12 bases from J, the junction kept 6 bases outside the gene matches. CDR3 loop: CASSFIGTDQYF. CDR3 nucleotides: TGTGCCAGCAGCTTTATCGGGACAGACCAGTATTTT.

The J gene is TRBJ1-2, the V gene TRBV2; TRBD1 aligns across 8 bases. This CDR3 has 14 residues. Germline CDR1 SNHLY, CDR2 FYNNEI. V gave up 6 bases and J gave up 4 bases; unmatched junction bases: 7. CDR3 bases: TGTGCCAGCAGGTGGGGACAGGCGTTCTATGGCTACACCTTC. As protein: CASRWGQAFYGYTF. The full variable domain, rest sourced from reference TRBV2 and TRBJ1-2, is EPEVTQTPSHQVTQMGQEVILRCVPISNHLYFYWYRQILGQKVEFLVSFYNNEISEKSEIFDDQFSVERPDGSNFTLKIRSTKLEDSAMYFCASRWGQAFYGYTFGSGTRLTVV.

This chain connects TRBV6-5 to TRBJ1-5; D is perhaps TRBD1 (5 bases). Trimming stripped 6 bases from V and 4 bases from J, with 13 bases between. The CDR3 is made up of 14 amino acids. The V gene's germline CDR1 is MNHEY and CDR2 SVGAGI. The CDR3 DNA follows: TGTGCCAGCAGCAAACAAGGGGTAAATCAGCCCCAGCATTTT. Translated, it gives CASSKQGVNQPQHF.

The chain employs TRBV7-2 and TRBJ2-7; 14 bases are shared with TRBD2. The CDR3 runs 14 residues. CDR1 SGHTA and CDR2 FQGNSA come from the germline V gene. Losses at the gene ends were 4 bases for V and 9 bases for J; bases not matched to a gene: 5. CDR3 nucleotides: TGTGCCAGCAGCTCCGGGACTAGCGGGAGCCGGCAGTACTTC. Translation gives CASSSGTSGSRQYF.

V is TRBV7-6 and J is TRBJ2-5; D is possibly TRBD1 (6 bases). CDR3 length equals 14 residues. The germline CDR1 and CDR2 sequences are SGHVS and FNYEAQ. Between the trimmed V and J ends, which lost 8 bases and 2 bases, there was a span of 15 bases. The CDR3 DNA reads TGTGCCAGCGGGACACCGAATCGTCAAGAGACCCAGTACTTC. Amino acids: CASGTPNRQETQYF.

The rearrangement links TRBV28 to TRBJ1-3; 8 bases are a match to TRBD1. CDR3 length equals 16 residues. Germline V gene lookup returns CDR1 MDHEN and CDR2 SYDVKM. Trimming at V came to 2 bases and at J to 4 bases, leaving 7 bases not matched to a gene. CDR3 coding DNA: TGTGCCAGCAGTTTAGGTACAGGGGGGGCAGGAAACACCATATATTTT. Its protein product is CASSLGTGGAGNTIYF.

This chain uses TRBV5-1 with TRBJ1-4; D ambiguous. Trimming took 3 bases from V and 0 from J, leaving 15 bases between them. This CDR3 is 17 amino acids long. Germline loops: CDR1 SGHRS, CDR2 YFSETQ. This CDR3 is CASSSGPGGTTNEKLFF. In nucleotides, the CDR3 is TGCGCCAGCAGCTCCGGGCCGGGAGGTACAACTAATGAAAAACTGTTTTTT.

Comment on this clone: This same CDR3 is encoded by further DNA sequences in the sample. The chain employs TRBV18 and TRBJ2-7; TRBD1 might be the D (6 bases). The V end lost 6 bases, the J end lost 0 bases, and 12 bases lay between the germline ends. From germline, CDR1 is KGHSH and CDR2 LQKENI. The CDR3 consists of 14 residues. CDR3 nucleotide sequence: TGTGCCAGCTCGCGAGGACAGAACTCCTACGAGCAGTACTTC. Encoded protein: CASSRGQNSYEQYF.

The chain has TRBV15 and TRBJ1-1, with 7 bases that match TRBD1. The CDR3 consists of 16 residues. Germline V CDR1 and CDR2: LNHNV, YYDKDF (reference sequence). Germline trimming cut 3 bases from V and 6 bases from J; bases unmatched to any gene: 13. In DNA, the CDR3 is TGTGCCACCAGCAGTTGGAAGACAGGGCGGAGGGCTGAAGCTTTCTTT. It translates to CATSSWKTGRRAEAFF.